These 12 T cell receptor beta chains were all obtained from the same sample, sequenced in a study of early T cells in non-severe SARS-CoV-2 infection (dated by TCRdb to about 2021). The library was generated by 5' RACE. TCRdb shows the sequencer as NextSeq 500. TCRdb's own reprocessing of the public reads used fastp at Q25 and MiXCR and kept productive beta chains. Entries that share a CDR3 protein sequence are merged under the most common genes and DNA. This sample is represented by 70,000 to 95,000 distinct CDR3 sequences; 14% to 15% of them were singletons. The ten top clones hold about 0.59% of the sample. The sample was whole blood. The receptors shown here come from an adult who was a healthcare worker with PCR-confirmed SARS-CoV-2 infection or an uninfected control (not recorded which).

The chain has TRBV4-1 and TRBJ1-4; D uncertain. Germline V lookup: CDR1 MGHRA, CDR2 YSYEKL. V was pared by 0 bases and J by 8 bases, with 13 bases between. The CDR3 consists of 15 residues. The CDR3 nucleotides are TGCGCCAGCAGCCAAGATAGGGCCTTAGGCGAAAAACTGTTTTTT. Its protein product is CASSQDRALGEKLFF.

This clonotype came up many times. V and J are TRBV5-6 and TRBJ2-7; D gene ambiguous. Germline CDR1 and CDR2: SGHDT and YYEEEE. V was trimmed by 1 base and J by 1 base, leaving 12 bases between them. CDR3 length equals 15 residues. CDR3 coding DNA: TGTGCCAGCAGCTTGAGGCCTCAGGAGTCCTACGAGCAGTACGTC. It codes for CASSLRPQESYEQYV.

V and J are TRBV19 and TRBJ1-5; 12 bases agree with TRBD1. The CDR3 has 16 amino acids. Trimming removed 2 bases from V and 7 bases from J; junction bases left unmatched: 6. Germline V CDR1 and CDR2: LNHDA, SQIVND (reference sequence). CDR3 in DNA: TGTGCCAGTAGTATAACGGGACAGGGGGCTAACCAGCCCCAGCATTTT. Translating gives CASSITGQGANQPQHF.

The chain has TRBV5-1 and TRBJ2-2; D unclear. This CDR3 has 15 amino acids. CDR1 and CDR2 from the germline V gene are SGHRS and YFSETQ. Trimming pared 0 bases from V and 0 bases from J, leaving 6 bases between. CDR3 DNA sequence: TGCGCCAGCAGCTTGGGGGCCCCGAACACCGGGGAGCTGTTTTTT. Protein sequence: CASSLGAPNTGELFF.

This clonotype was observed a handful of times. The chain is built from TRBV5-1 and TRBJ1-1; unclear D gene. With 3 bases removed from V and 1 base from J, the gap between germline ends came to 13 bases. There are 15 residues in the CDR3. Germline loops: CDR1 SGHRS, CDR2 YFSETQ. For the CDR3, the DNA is TGCGCCAGCAGCTCCCACCAGCCGGGGAACACTGAAGCTTTCTTT. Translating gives CASSSHQPGNTEAFF.

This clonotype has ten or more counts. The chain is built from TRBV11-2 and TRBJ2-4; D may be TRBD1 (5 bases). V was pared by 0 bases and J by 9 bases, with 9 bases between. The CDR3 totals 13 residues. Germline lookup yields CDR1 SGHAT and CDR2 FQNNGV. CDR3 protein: CASSLEGVIIQYF. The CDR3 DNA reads TGTGCCAGCAGCTTAGAAGGGGTCATCATTCAGTACTTC.

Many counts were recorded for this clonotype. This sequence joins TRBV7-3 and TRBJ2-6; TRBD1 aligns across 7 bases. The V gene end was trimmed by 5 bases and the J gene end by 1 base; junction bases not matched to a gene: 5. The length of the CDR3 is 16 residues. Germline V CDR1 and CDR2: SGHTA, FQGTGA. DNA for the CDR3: TGTGCCAGCAGCCCAGGGACAGCTTCTGGGGCCAACGTCCTGACTTTC. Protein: CASSPGTASGANVLTF.

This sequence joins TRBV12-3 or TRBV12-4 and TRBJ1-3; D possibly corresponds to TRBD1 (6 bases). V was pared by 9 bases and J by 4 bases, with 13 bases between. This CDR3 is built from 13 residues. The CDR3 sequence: CASRRGTGNTIYF. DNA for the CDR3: TGTGCCAGTCGCAGGGGTACCGGAAACACCATATATTTT.

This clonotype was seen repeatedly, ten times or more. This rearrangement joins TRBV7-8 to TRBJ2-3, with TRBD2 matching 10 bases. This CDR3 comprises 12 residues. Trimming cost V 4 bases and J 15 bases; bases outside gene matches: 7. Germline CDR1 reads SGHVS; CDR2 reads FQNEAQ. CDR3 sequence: CASSSQRGGLYF. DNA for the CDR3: TGTGCCAGCAGCTCCCAGCGGGGGGGCCTATATTTT.

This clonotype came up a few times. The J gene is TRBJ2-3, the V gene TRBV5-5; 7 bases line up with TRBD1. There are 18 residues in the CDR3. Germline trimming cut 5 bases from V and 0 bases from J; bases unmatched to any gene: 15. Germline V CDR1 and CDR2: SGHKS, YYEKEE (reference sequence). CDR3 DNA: TGTGCCAGCAGTTCCAGGATAGGGACAGCAACTAGCACAGATACGCAGTATTTT. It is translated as CASSSRIGTATSTDTQYF.

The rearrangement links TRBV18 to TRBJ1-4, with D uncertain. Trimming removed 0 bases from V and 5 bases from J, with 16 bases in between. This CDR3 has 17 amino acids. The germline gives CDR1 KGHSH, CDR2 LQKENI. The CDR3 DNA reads TGTGCCAGCTCACCACCTCACACCCATAAAGGGAATGAAAAACTGTTTTTT. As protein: CASSPPHTHKGNEKLFF.

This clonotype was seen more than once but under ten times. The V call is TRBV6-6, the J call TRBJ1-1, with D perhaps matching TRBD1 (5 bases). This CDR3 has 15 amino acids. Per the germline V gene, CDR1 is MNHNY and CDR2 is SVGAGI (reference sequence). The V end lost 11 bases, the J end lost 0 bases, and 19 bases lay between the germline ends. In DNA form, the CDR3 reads TGTGCCGCTGGATCATATGGGACGCTGAACACTGAAGCTTTCTTT. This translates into CAAGSYGTLNTEAFF.